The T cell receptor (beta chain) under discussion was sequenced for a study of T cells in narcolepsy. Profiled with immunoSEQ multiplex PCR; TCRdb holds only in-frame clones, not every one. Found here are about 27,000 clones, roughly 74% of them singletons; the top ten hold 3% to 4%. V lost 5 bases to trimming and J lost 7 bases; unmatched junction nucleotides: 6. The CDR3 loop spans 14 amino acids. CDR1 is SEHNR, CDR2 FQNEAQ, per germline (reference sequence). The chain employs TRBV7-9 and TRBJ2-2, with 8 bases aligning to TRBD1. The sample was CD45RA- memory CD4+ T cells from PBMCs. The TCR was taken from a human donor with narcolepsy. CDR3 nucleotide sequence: TGTGCCAGCAGCCTGACAGGGGCGAGCGGGGAGCTGTTTTTT. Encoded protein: CASSLTGASGELFF.